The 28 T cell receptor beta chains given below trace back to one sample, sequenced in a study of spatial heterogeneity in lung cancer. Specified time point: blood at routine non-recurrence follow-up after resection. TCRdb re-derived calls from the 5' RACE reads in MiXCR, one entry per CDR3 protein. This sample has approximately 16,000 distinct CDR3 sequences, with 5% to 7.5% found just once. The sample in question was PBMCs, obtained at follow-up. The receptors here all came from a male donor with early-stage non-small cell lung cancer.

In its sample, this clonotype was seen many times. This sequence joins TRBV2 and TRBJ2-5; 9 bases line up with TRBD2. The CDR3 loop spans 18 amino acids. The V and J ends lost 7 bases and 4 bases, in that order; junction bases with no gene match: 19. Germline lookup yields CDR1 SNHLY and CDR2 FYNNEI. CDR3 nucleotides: TGTGCCAGCACCGAGCGGGGGGTAGCGGGAGCGCAGGGAGAGACCCAGTACTTC. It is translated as CASTERGVAGAQGETQYF.

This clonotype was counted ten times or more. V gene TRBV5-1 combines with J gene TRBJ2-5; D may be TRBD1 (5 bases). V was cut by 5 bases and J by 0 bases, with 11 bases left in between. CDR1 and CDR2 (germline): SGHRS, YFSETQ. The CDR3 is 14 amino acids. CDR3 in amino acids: CASSTGQHQETQYF. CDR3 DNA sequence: TGCGCCAGCAGTACAGGCCAACACCAAGAGACCCAGTACTTC.

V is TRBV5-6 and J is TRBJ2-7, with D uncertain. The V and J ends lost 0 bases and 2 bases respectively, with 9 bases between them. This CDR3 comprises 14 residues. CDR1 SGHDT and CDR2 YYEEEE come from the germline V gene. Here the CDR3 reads CASSLGMRPYEQYF. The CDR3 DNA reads TGTGCCAGCAGCTTGGGCATGAGGCCCTACGAGCAGTACTTC. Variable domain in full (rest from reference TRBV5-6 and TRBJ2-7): DAGVTQSPTHLIKTRGQQVTLRCSPKSGHDTVSWYQQALGQGPQFIFQYYEEEERQRGNFPDRFSGHQFPNYSSELNVNALLLGDSALYLCASSLGMRPYEQYFGPGTRLTVT.

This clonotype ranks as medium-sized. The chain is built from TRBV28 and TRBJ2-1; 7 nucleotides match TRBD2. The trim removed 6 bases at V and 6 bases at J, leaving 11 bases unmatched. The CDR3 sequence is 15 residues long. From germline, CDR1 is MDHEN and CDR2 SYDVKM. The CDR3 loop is CASSYRDWGGNEQFF. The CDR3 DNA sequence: TGTGCCAGCAGCTATCGGGACTGGGGGGGCAATGAGCAGTTCTTC. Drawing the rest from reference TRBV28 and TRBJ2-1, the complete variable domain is DVKVTQSSRYLVKRTGEKVFLECVQDMDHENMFWYRQDPGLGLRLIYFSYDVKMKEKGDIPEGYSVSREKKERFSLILESASTNQTSMYLCASSYRDWGGNEQFFGPGTRLTVL.

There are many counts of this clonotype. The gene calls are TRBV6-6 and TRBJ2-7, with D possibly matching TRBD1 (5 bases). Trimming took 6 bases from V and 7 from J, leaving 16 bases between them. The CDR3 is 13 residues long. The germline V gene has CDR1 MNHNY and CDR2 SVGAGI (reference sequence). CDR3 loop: CASSPRVDGEQYF. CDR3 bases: TGTGCCAGCAGCCCCAGGGTTGATGGAGAGCAGTACTTC.

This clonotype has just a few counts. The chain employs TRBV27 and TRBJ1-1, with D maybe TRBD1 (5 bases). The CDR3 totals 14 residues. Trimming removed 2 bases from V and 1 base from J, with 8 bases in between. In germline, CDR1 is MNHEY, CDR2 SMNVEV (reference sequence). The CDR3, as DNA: TGTGCCAGCAGTTTACGGGGGGGGAACACTGAAGCTTTCTTT. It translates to CASSLRGGNTEAFF.

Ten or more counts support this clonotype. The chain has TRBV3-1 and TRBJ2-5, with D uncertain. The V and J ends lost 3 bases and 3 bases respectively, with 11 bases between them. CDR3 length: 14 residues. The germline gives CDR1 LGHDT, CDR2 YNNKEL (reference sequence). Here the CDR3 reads CASSQSFAEETQYF. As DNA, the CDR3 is TGTGCCAGCAGCCAGAGTTTTGCGGAAGAGACCCAGTACTTC.

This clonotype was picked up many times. This chain's CDR3 is CASSYSRNSPLHF. In nucleotides, the CDR3 is TGTGCCAGCAGTTACTCTAGGAATTCACCCCTCCACTTT. V is TRBV6-2 or TRBV6-3 and J is TRBJ1-6; D ambiguous. V gave up 0 bases and J gave up 7 bases, with 4 bases separating them. The CDR3 consists of 13 residues. Per the germline V gene, CDR1 is MNHEY and CDR2 is SVGEGT.

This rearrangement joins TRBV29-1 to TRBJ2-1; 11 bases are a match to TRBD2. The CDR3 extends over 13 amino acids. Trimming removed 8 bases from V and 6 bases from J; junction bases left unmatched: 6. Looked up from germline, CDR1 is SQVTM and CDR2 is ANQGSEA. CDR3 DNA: TGCAGCTCCCGACTAGCGGGGCTCAATGAGCAGTTCTTC. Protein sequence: CSSRLAGLNEQFF.

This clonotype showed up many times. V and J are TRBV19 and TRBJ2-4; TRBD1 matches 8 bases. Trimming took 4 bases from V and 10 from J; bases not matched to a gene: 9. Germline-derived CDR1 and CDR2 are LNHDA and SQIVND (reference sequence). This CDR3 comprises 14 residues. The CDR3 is CASSRAGQGDIQYF. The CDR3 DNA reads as TGTGCCAGTAGTAGGGCCGGACAGGGTGATATTCAGTACTTC.

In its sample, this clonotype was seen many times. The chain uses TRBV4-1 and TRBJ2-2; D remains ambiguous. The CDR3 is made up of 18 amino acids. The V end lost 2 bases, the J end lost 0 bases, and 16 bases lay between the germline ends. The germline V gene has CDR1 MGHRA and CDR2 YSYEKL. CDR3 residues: CASSQNLFGLANTGELFF. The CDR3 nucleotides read TGCGCCAGCAGCCAAAATCTATTTGGTCTGGCGAACACCGGGGAGCTGTTTTTT.

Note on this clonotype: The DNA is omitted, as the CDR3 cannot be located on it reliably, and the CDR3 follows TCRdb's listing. The CDR3 sequence: CISVPEVGVGPPKNIQYF. The chain links TRBV7-5 to TRBJ2-4; whether TRBD2, the table's D call, matches the DNA was not checked. TRBV7-5 counts as a pseudogene. The CDR3 is made up of 18 amino acids, end residues included.

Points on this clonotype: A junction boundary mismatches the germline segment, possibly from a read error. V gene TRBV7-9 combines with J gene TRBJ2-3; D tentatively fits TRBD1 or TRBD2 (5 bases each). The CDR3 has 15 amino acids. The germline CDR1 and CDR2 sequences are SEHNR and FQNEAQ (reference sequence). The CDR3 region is CASSLGSGRESPTSF. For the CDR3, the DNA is TGTGCCAGCAGCTTAGGGTCGGGCAGGGAGTCTCCAACCTCTTTT.

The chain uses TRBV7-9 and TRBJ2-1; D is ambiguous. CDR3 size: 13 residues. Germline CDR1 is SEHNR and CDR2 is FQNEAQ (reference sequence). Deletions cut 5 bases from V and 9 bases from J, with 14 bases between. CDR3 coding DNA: TGTGCCAGCAGCCCCCGGGCCGTGGCTGAGCAGTTCTTC. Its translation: CASSPRAVAEQFF.

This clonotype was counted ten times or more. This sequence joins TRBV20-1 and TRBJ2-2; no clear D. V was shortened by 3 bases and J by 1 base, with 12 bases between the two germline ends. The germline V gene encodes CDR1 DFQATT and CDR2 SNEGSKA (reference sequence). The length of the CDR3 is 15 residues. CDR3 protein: CSASRDRKNTGELFF. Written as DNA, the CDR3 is TGCAGTGCTAGTCGAGATCGGAAGAACACCGGGGAGCTGTTTTTT.

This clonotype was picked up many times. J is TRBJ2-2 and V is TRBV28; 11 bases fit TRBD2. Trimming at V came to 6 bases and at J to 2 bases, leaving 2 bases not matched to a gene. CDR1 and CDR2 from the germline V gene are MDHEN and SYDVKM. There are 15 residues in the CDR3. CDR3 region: CASRGTSGNTGELFF. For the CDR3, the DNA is TGTGCCAGCAGGGGGACTAGCGGCAACACCGGGGAGCTGTTTTTT. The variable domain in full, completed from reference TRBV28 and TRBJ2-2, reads DVKVTQSSRYLVKRTGEKVFLECVQDMDHENMFWYRQDPGLGLRLIYFSYDVKMKEKGDIPEGYSVSREKKERFSLILESASTNQTSMYLCASRGTSGNTGELFFGEGSRLTVL.

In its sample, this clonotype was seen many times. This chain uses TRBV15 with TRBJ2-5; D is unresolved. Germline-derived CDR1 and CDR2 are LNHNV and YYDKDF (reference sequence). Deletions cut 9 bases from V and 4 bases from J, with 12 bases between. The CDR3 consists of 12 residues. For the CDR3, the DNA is TGTGCCACAGCCCTAACGCGAGAGACCCAGTACTTC. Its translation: CATALTRETQYF. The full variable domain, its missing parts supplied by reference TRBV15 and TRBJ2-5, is DAMVIQNPRYQVTQFGKPVTLSCSQTLNHNVMYWYQQKSSQAPKLLFHYYDKDFNNEADTPDNFQSRRPNTSFCFLDIRSPGLGDTAMYLCATALTRETQYFGPGTRLLVL.

CDR3 nucleotides: TGTGCCAGCAGCCCGCGCCCCTATGGCTACACCTTC. Protein sequence: CASSPRPYGYTF. The V and J genes are TRBV7-9 and TRBJ1-2, with unresolved D. Germline CDR1 reads SEHNR; CDR2 reads FQNEAQ (reference sequence). The CDR3 sequence is 12 residues long. The V end lost 5 bases, the J end lost 4 bases, and 8 bases lay between the germline ends.

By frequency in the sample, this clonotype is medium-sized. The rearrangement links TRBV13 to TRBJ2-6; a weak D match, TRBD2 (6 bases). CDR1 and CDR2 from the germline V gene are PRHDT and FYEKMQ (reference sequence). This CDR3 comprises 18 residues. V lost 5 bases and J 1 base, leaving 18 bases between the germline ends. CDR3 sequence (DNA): TGTGCCAGCAGCCCGCGGGGTAGCCTTGGGTCTGGGGCCAACGTCCTGACTTTC. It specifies CASSPRGSLGSGANVLTF.

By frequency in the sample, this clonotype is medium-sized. CDR3 nucleotide sequence: TGCGCCAGCAGCTCCGACAGCACAACTGGAAACACCATATATTTT. It translates to CASSSDSTTGNTIYF. This rearrangement joins TRBV5-1 to TRBJ1-3, with D tentatively TRBD1 (5 bases). CDR1 and CDR2 from the germline V gene are SGHRS and YFSETQ. V lost 3 bases and J lost 2, with 12 bases in between. This CDR3 comprises 15 residues.

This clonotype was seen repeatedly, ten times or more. Here the CDR3 DNA reads TGTGCCAGCAGTTTAATTTCGGCGGTGAACACTGAAGCTTTCTTT. As protein: CASSLISAVNTEAFF. The chain combines TRBV28 with TRBJ1-1; D is ambiguous. V lost 2 bases and J 0 bases, leaving 10 bases between the germline ends. Germline CDR1 and CDR2: MDHEN and SYDVKM. The CDR3 covers 15 residues. The full variable domain, with the rest looked up from reference TRBV28 and TRBJ1-1, is DVKVTQSSRYLVKRTGEKVFLECVQDMDHENMFWYRQDPGLGLRLIYFSYDVKMKEKGDIPEGYSVSREKKERFSLILESASTNQTSMYLCASSLISAVNTEAFFGQGTRLTVV.

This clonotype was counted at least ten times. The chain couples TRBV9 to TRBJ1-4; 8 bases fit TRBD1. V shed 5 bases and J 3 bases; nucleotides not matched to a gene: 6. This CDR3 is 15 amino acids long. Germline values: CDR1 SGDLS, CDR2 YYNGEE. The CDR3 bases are TGTGCCAGCAGTGCCCAGGGGGCGGCTAATGAAAAACTGTTTTTT. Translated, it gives CASSAQGAANEKLFF.

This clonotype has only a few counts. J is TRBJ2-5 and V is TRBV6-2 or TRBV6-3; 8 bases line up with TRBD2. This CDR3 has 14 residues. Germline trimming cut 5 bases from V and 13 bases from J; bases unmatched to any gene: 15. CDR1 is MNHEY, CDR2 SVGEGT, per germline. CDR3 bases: TGTGCCAGCAGTAGGCGGACTAGCCCTCCGGATTGGTACTTC. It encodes CASSRRTSPPDWYF.

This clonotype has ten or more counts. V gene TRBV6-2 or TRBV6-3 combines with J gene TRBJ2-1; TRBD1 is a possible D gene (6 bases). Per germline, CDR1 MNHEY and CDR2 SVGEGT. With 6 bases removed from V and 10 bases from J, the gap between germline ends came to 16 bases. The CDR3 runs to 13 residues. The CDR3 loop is CASSHPDRPEQFF. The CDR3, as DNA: TGTGCCAGCAGCCACCCGGACAGACCCGAGCAGTTCTTC.

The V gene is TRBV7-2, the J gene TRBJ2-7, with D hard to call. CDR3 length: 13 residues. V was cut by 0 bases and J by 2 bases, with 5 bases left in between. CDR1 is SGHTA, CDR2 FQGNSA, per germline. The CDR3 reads CASSLAGTYEQYF. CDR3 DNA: TGTGCCAGCAGCTTAGCAGGGACCTACGAGCAGTACTTC.

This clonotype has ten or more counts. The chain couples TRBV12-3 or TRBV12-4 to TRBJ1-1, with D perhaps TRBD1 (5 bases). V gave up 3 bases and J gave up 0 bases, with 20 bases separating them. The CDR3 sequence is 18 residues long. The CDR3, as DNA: TGTGCCAGCAGTTTGCCAGGCAGGGTGGGATCCATGAACACTGAAGCTTTCTTT. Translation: CASSLPGRVGSMNTEAFF.

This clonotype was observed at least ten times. CDR3 sequence reads: CATSDSSAGRLGELFF. The CDR3 DNA is TGTGCCACCAGTGATTCATCAGCGGGAAGGCTCGGGGAGCTGTTTTTT. The V and J genes are TRBV24-1 and TRBJ2-2, with 7 bases lining up with TRBD2. CDR3 length: 16 amino acids. Trimming cost V 2 bases and J 7 bases; bases outside gene matches: 9. The germline CDR1 and CDR2 sequences are KGHDR and SFDVKD.

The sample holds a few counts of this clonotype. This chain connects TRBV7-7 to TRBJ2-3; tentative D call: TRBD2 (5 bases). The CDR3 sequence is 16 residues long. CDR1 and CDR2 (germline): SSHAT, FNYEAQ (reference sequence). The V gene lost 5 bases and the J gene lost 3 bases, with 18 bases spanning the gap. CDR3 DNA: TGTGCCAGCAGCCCAATCCCGGCAGGCGGGACAGATACGCAGTATTTT. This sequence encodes CASSPIPAGGTDTQYF.